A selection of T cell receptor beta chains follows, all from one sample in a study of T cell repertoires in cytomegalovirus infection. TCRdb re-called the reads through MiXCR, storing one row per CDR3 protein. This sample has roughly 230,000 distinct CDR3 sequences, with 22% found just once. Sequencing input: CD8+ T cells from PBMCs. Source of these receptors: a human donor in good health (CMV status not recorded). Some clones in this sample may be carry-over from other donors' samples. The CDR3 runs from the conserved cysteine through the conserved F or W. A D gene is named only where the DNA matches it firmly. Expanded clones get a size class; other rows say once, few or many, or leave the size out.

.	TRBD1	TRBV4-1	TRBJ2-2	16	TGCGCCAGCAGCCAAGTGAGGACAGGGGGCATCGGGGAGCTGTTTTTT	CASSQVRTGGIGELFF
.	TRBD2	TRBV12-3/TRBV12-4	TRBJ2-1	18	TGTGCCAGCAGTTCTATCGGACTAGCGGACCTATCCTACAATGAGCAGTTCTTC	CASSSIGLADLSYNEQFF
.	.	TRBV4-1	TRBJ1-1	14	TGCGCCAGCAGCCAAGGCTTCGGGGGCACTGAAGCTTTCTTT	CASSQGFGGTEAFF
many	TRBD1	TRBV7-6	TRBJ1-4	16	TGTGCCAGCAGCCCCACTCTGCAGGGGGCTAATGAAAAACTGTTTTTT	CASSPTLQGANEKLFF
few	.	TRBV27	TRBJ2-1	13	TGTGCCAGCAGTTTAACGGGTATCAATGAGCAGTTCTTC	CASSLTGINEQFF
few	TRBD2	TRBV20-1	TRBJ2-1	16	TGCAGTGCTAGAGGGCTAGCGGGGGTACCCCACAATGAGCAGTTCTTC	CSARGLAGVPHNEQFF
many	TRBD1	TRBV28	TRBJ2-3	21	TGTGCCAGCAGTTTCCCAACAGGAGGGGGACAGGATCTGCCTAGCACAGATACGCAGTATTTT	CASSFPTGGGQDLPSTDTQYF
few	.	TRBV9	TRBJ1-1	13	TGTGCCAGCAGCCCTTACTTGAACACTGAAGCTTTCTTT	CASSPYLNTEAFF
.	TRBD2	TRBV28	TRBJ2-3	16	TGTGCCAGCAGTCCCGGACTAGCGGGGGCCCCAGATACGCAGTATTTT	CASSPGLAGAPDTQYF
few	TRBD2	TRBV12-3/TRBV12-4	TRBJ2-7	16	TGTGCCAGCAGTCCCGGACTAGCGGGGGACACCTACGAGCAGTACTTC	CASSPGLAGDTYEQYF
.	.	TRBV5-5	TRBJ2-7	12	TGTGCCAGCAGCTTGGTTAGTTCGGAGCAGTACTTC	CASSLVSSEQYF
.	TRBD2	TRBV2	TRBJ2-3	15	TGTGCCAGCAGTGAGGCGGGACTAGCTCCAGATACGCAGTATTTT	CASSEAGLAPDTQYF
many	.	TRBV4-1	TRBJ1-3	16	TGCGCCAGCAGCCAAGTTCGGCAAGCCTCTGGAAACACCATATATTTT	CASSQVRQASGNTIYF
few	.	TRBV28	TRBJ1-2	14	TGTGCCAGCAGGCGAATTCAGCTAAACTATGGCTACACCTTC	CASRRIQLNYGYTF
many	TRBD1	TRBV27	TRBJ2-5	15	TGTGCCAGCAGTTTAGGGACAGGGTGGAAAGAGACCCAGTACTTC	CASSLGTGWKETQYF
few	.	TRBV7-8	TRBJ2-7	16	TGTGCCAGCAGCGTATCAGGGGCCAGCAGACCCTACGAGCAGTACTTC	CASSVSGASRPYEQYF
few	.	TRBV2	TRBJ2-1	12	TGTGCCAGCTGGCCGTCAGGAAGTGAGCAGTTCTTC	CASWPSGSEQFF
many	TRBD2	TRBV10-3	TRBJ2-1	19	TGTGCCATCAGTGAGTACGAACTAGCGGGGGGGGCGTCCTACAATGAGCAGTTCTTC	CAISEYELAGGASYNEQFF
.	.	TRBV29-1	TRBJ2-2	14	TGCAGCGTTGAGCAGGGCTTTAGCACCGGGGAGCTGTTTTTT	CSVEQGFSTGELFF
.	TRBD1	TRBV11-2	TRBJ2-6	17	TGTGCCAGCAGCTCCTTAGGACAGGCCAAGGAGGCCAACGTCCTGACTTTC	CASSSLGQAKEANVLTF
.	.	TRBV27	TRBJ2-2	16	TGTGCCAGCAGTTTAAATTGGCAGGCTTACACCGGGGAGCTGTTTTTT	CASSLNWQAYTGELFF
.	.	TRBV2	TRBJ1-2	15	TGTGCCAGCAGTGAAGAGTTCCAGACTAACTATGGCTACACCTTC	CASSEEFQTNYGYTF
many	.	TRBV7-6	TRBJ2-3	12	TGTGCCAGCAGCTTATCCCAAGATACGCAGTATTTT	CASSLSQDTQYF
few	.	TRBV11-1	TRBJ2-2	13	TGTGCCAGCAGCTTGGCAGCCACCGGGGAGCTGTTTTTT	CASSLAATGELFF
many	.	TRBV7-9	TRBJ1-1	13	TGTGCCAGCAGTCCCGAAGGAGATACTGAAGCTTTCTTT	CASSPEGDTEAFF
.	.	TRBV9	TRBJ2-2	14	TGTGCCAGCAGCCCGCCAAGGGGCACCGGGGAGCTGTTTTTT	CASSPPRGTGELFF
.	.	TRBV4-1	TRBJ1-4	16	TGTGCCAGCAGCCAAGATGACGACAGCCTTAATGAAAAACTGTTTTTT	CASSQDDDSLNEKLFF
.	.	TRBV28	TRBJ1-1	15	TGTGCCAGCAGTTTCAGGGGTCGGGCTAACACTGAAGCTTTCTTT	CASSFRGRANTEAFF
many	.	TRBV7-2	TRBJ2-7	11	TGTGCAGCCCATCGGGGGTACGAGCAGTACTTC	CAAHRGYEQYF
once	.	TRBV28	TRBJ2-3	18	TGTGCCAGCTCTGACCCCGTAACACGGGGAATGAGCACAGATACGCAGTATTTT	CASSDPVTRGMSTDTQYF